What follows are 7 T cell receptor beta chains derived from one specimen sequenced in a study of cytomegalovirus exposure and HLA in healthy donors. Use of 60 Vbeta and 13 Jbeta primers characterized the PCR. Generated by immunoSEQ multiplex PCR, the TCRdb table keeps only in-frame clones and is missing some. Among about 170,000 clones listed, approximately 78% were seen once. The sample consisted of PBMCs. Every receptor here comes from a male donor in good health and CMV-seronegative.

This clone was counted between two and nine times. CDR3 sequence reads: CATTLRGTDTQYF. The DNA of the CDR3 is TGTGCCACCACACTCAGGGGAACAGATACGCAGTATTTT. The V call is TRBV6-5, the J call TRBJ2-3; perhaps TRBD1 as D (6 bases). There are 13 residues in the CDR3. Germline V lookup: CDR1 MNHEY, CDR2 SVGAGI. Trimming cost V 10 bases and J 3 bases, with 14 bases left between them.

The chain recombines TRBV5-1 with TRBJ1-5; TRBD1 agrees at 7 bases. Germline assignment: CDR1 SGHRS and CDR2 YFSETQ. The CDR3 has 14 residues. The trim removed 0 bases at V and 4 bases at J, leaving 1 base unmatched. In DNA, the CDR3 is TGCGCCAGCAGCTTGGAACAGGGGAATCAGCCCCAGCATTTT. Its translation: CASSLEQGNQPQHF.

This clone has just a few counts. The chain uses TRBV29-1 and TRBJ1-4; D gene ambiguous. CDR1 is SQVTM and CDR2 is ANQGSEA in the germline V gene. Deletions cut 3 bases from V and 7 bases from J, with 12 bases between. CDR3 length: 13 amino acids. CDR3: CSVDNPGGEKLFF. Written as DNA, the CDR3 is TGCAGCGTTGATAACCCCGGCGGTGAAAAACTGTTTTTT.

The rearrangement links TRBV9 to TRBJ2-1, with 7 bases fitting TRBD1. The germline V gene encodes CDR1 SGDLS and CDR2 YYNGEE. The CDR3 totals 15 residues. Unmatched junction bases numbered 9, after V lost 6 bases and J lost 3 bases. The DNA of the CDR3 is TGTGCCAGCAAACCTGGCAGGGGGAACTACAATGAGCAGTTCTTC. The encoded protein is CASKPGRGNYNEQFF. The complete variable domain, with remaining parts taken from reference TRBV9 and TRBJ2-1, reads DSGVTQTPKHLITATGQRVTLRCSPRSGDLSVYWYQQSLDQGLQFLIQYYNGEERAKGNILERFSAQQFPDLHSELNLSSLELGDSALYFCASKPGRGNYNEQFFGPGTRLTVL.

This clone was picked up a small number of times. CDR3: CASSGWGLINQPQHF. As DNA, the CDR3 is TGTGCCAGCTCGGGGTGGGGACTCATCAATCAGCCCCAGCATTTT. This sequence joins TRBV5-6 and TRBJ1-5; possible D gene TRBD1, 5 bases. V shed 7 bases and J shed 3 bases, with 17 bases lying between them. Germline V gene lookup returns CDR1 SGHDT and CDR2 YYEEEE. The CDR3 has 15 residues.

This rearrangement joins TRBV7-8 to TRBJ2-7; TRBD1 might be the D (6 bases). Deletions cut 5 bases from V and 6 bases from J, with 26 bases between. The CDR3 contains 17 residues. Germline assignment: CDR1 SGHVS and CDR2 FQNEAQ. The CDR3 spells CASSLIRPTGGGAEQYF. DNA of the CDR3: TGTGCCAGCAGCCTAATCCGCCCGACAGGAGGTGGGGCCGAGCAGTACTTC.

This clone turned up a few times. V usage is TRBV6-6 and J usage is TRBJ2-6; D ambiguous. The CDR3 spans 14 residues. Looked up from germline, CDR1 is MNHNY and CDR2 is SVGAGI (reference sequence). V was shortened by 6 bases and J by 4 bases, with 10 bases between the two germline ends. As DNA, the CDR3 is TGTGCCAGCAGATCCGTTGGCGGGGCCAACGTCCTGACTTTC. Its protein product is CASRSVGGANVLTF.